Below, 26 T cell receptor beta chains from the same sample are listed, as sequenced in a study of control samples from healthy donors and cancer patients. Profiling relied on immunoSEQ multiplex PCR, and the TCRdb table lists in-frame clones only, not all of them. Of around 84,000 clones listed, roughly 84% are singletons. The sample comprised PBMCs. The receptors were gathered from a man in his 60s with head and neck cancer.

The CDR3 region has the DNA TGCAGCGTTGAAGATAGGGGTGACGACAGATTTAACTATGGCTACACCTTC. Protein sequence: CSVEDRGDDRFNYGYTF. The chain has TRBV29-1 and TRBJ1-2; D may be TRBD1 (5 bases). Trimming cost V 0 bases and J 1 base, with 18 bases left between them. The CDR3 spans 17 residues. The V gene's germline CDR1 is SQVTM and CDR2 ANQGSEA.

This clone was counted a single time. V usage is TRBV10-3 and J usage is TRBJ2-2; D is possibly TRBD1 (5 bases). There are 13 residues in the CDR3. The germline V and J ends were trimmed by 8 bases and 2 bases, with 9 bases remaining between them. Germline loops: CDR1 ENHRY, CDR2 SYGVKD. The DNA of the CDR3 is TGTGCCATCTGGCAGGGAAACACCGGGGAGCTGTTTTTT. Its translation: CAIWQGNTGELFF.

This sequence joins TRBV28 and TRBJ2-7; TRBD2 is a possible D gene (5 bases). This CDR3 region has 17 residues. Deletions cut 3 bases from V and 2 bases from J, with 20 bases between. Per germline, CDR1 MDHEN and CDR2 SYDVKM. CDR3 sequence reads: CASSLVSNRDVAYEQYF. CDR3 DNA sequence: TGTGCCAGCAGTTTGGTTTCCAACCGGGATGTTGCCTACGAGCAGTACTTC. Variable domain in full (rest from reference TRBV28 and TRBJ2-7): DVKVTQSSRYLVKRTGEKVFLECVQDMDHENMFWYRQDPGLGLRLIYFSYDVKMKEKGDIPEGYSVSREKKERFSLILESASTNQTSMYLCASSLVSNRDVAYEQYFGPGTRLTVT.

The rearrangement uses TRBV27 and TRBJ2-1; D not certain. With 3 bases removed from V and 6 bases from J, the gap between germline ends came to 15 bases. The CDR3 has 15 amino acids. The germline gives CDR1 MNHEY, CDR2 SMNVEV (reference sequence). DNA for the CDR3: TGTGCCAGCAGTTTTCTCGGTCAGTGGGGCAATGAGCAGTTCTTC. It codes for CASSFLGQWGNEQFF.

The CDR3: CAGNRDRLRNSPLHF. The CDR3 bases are TGTGCCGGGAACCGGGACAGGTTGAGGAATTCACCCCTCCACTTT. The genes are TRBV30 and TRBJ1-6; 8 nucleotides agree with TRBD1. Trimming at V came to 8 bases and at J to 7 bases, leaving 13 bases not matched to a gene. Germline V lookup: CDR1 GTSNPN, CDR2 SVGIG (reference sequence). The CDR3 is 15 residues long.

This rearrangement joins TRBV6-2 or TRBV6-3 to TRBJ2-3; D assignment may be TRBD1 or TRBD2 (6 bases each). Between the trimmed V and J ends, which lost 2 bases and 6 bases, there was a span of 12 bases. The CDR3 length is 14 residues. The germline V gene encodes CDR1 MNHEY and CDR2 SVGEGT. The CDR3 nucleotides read TGTGCCAGCAGTTACCGGGGGCAGGGGGATACGCAGTATTTT. Translating it yields CASSYRGQGDTQYF.

The chain carries TRBV10-3 and TRBJ1-5; 9 nucleotides align to TRBD1. V dropped 11 bases and J dropped 3; count of bases not matched to a gene: 5. This CDR3 has 13 amino acids. Germline-derived CDR1 and CDR2 are ENHRY and SYGVKD. CDR3 DNA: TGTGCCTCAAGGGACAGGGACAATCAGCCCCAGCATTTT. This codes for CASRDRDNQPQHF.

This clone was seen once. The chain recombines TRBV7-8 with TRBJ1-4; no reliable D call. V was clipped by 2 bases and J by 5 bases, with 6 bases between them. This CDR3 contains 13 residues. In germline, CDR1 is SGHVS, CDR2 FQNEAQ. CDR3 sequence reads: CASSLRENEKLFF. DNA of the CDR3: TGTGCCAGCAGCTTACGTGAGAATGAAAAACTGTTTTTT.

The rearrangement joins TRBV5-1 to TRBJ2-1; 9 positions match TRBD2. The ends lost 0 bases at V and 5 bases at J; junction bases unmatched: 6. This CDR3 region has 16 residues. The germline gives CDR1 SGHRS, CDR2 YFSETQ. The DNA for the CDR3 is TGCGCCAGCAGCTTGGTCCCTAGCGGGAATAACAATGAGCAGTTCTTC. Its protein product is CASSLVPSGNNNEQFF.

The V and J genes are TRBV5-1 and TRBJ2-3; D may be TRBD1 or TRBD2 (6 bases each). CDR3 length: 14 residues. Trimming cost V 4 bases and J 0 bases, with 9 bases left between them. Germline CDR1 is SGHRS and CDR2 is YFSETQ. The CDR3 protein is CASSKGGSTDTQYF. CDR3 coding DNA: TGCGCCAGCAGCAAGGGGGGTAGCACAGATACGCAGTATTTT.

This clone was recorded once. The V and J genes are TRBV10-3 and TRBJ2-1, with D possibly TRBD2 on 6 matching bases. V lost 7 bases and J lost 7, with 14 bases in between. The CDR3 has 13 amino acids. CDR1 and CDR2 from the germline V gene are ENHRY and SYGVKD. This CDR3 reads CAIKARELNEQFF. CDR3 sequence (DNA): TGTGCCATCAAGGCACGGGAGTTGAATGAGCAGTTCTTC.

This rearrangement joins TRBV19 to TRBJ2-1; 12 bases line up with TRBD1. Germline CDR1 and CDR2: LNHDA and SQIVND (reference sequence). V shed 7 bases and J 8 bases; nucleotides not matched to a gene: 3. This CDR3 spans 13 amino acids. The CDR3 nucleotides read TGTGCCAGTATGGGGACAGGGGGCTATGAGCAGTTCTTC. Translated: CASMGTGGYEQFF.

The J gene is TRBJ2-3, the V gene TRBV11-2, with 8 bases lining up with TRBD2. CDR3 size: 16 residues. V lost 1 base, J lost 4 bases, and 7 bases stayed unmatched. Germline V gene data show CDR1 as SGHAT and CDR2 as FQNNGV. CDR3: CASSLGLAIGADTQYF. The CDR3 bases are TGTGCCAGCAGCTTAGGACTAGCGATTGGTGCAGATACGCAGTATTTT.

The chain links TRBV27 to TRBJ2-1, with 8 bases aligning to TRBD2. The length of the CDR3 is 14 residues. V was clipped by 2 bases and J by 8 bases; unmatched bases: 5. Germline CDR1 and CDR2: MNHEY and SMNVEV (reference sequence). Here the CDR3 DNA reads TGTGCCAGCAGTTTAGTAGCGGGATACGATGAGCAGTTCTTC. Translated: CASSLVAGYDEQFF.

To note about this clone: Other DNA sequences in this specimen translate into the identical CDR3. V usage is TRBV28 and J usage is TRBJ2-7; D not certain. In germline, CDR1 is MDHEN, CDR2 SYDVKM. Deletions cut 4 bases from V and 0 bases from J, with 4 bases between. There are 12 residues in the CDR3. This CDR3 is CASSSSSYEQYF. In DNA, the CDR3 is TGTGCCAGCAGTTCAAGCTCCTACGAGCAGTACTTC.

V gene TRBV19 combines with J gene TRBJ1-2, with TRBD1 matching 8 bases. Trimming cost V 3 bases and J 1 base; bases outside gene matches: 1. The CDR3 consists of 14 residues. Germline values: CDR1 LNHDA, CDR2 SQIVND (reference sequence). The CDR3 loop reads CASSMDRDNYGYTF. The CDR3 DNA is TGTGCCAGTAGTATGGACAGGGATAACTATGGCTACACCTTC.

The chain is built from TRBV7-9 and TRBJ2-1; tentatively, D is TRBD2 (7 bases). V dropped 5 bases and J dropped 4 bases, with 21 bases sitting between them. Germline V gene data show CDR1 as SEHNR and CDR2 as FQNEAQ (reference sequence). The CDR3 sequence is 17 residues long. The CDR3 nucleotides read TGTGCCAGCAGCCCCCGAAGGGGGGGGATGGGGTACAATGAGCAGTTCTTC. It yields the protein CASSPRRGGMGYNEQFF.

This clone was counted between two and nine times. The V gene is TRBV2, the J gene TRBJ2-3; 12 bases agree with TRBD2. Trimming cost V 4 bases and J 2 bases; bases outside gene matches: 10. The CDR3 runs to 18 residues. Germline V gene lookup returns CDR1 SNHLY and CDR2 FYNNEI. CDR3 sequence reads: CASSGRGASGRDTDTQYF. CDR3 coding DNA: TGTGCCAGCAGTGGTCGGGGAGCTAGCGGGAGGGACACAGATACGCAGTATTTT.

The chain combines TRBV6-6 with TRBJ2-7; 9 nucleotides align to TRBD1. The CDR3 has 15 amino acids. J was trimmed by 0 bases and V by 5 bases; bases with no gene match: 5. Germline CDR1 and CDR2: MNHNY and SVGAGI (reference sequence). CDR3 residues: CASSPGQGSSYEQYF. CDR3 nucleotides: TGTGCCAGCAGTCCGGGACAGGGCAGCTCCTACGAGCAGTACTTC.

The rearrangement links TRBV18 to TRBJ1-2; perhaps TRBD1 as D (6 bases). The CDR3 loop spans 13 amino acids. V was trimmed by 4 bases and J by 6 bases, leaving 12 bases between them. CDR1 KGHSH and CDR2 LQKENI come from the germline V gene. CDR3 loop: CASSRGGSDGYTF. Written as DNA, the CDR3 is TGTGCCAGCTCACGTGGGGGCTCGGATGGCTACACCTTC. Full variable domain (rest looked up from reference TRBV18 and TRBJ1-2): NAGVMQNPRHLVRRRGQEARLRCSPMKGHSHVYWYRQLPEEGLKFMVYLQKENIIDESGMPKERFSAEFPKEGPSILRIQQVVRGDSAAYFCASSRGGSDGYTFGSGTRLTVV.

V usage is TRBV10-2 and J usage is TRBJ2-1; D is uncertain. Germline CDR1 is WSHSY and CDR2 is SAAADI. V dropped 2 bases and J dropped 4 bases, with 3 bases sitting between them. The CDR3 covers 12 residues. The CDR3, as DNA: TGCGCCAGCAGTGAGCTTTACAATGAGCAGTTCTTC. Its protein is CASSELYNEQFF.

This chain uses TRBV2 with TRBJ1-2; D uncertain. V gave up 7 bases and J gave up 1 base, with 16 bases separating them. Germline CDR1 SNHLY, CDR2 FYNNEI. The CDR3 runs 15 residues. CDR3 nucleotide sequence: TGTGCCAGCACCCCTAGTCGGGATTTTAACTATGGCTACACCTTC. It translates to CASTPSRDFNYGYTF.

This clone was seen once. The rearrangement joins TRBV5-4 to TRBJ2-5, with 9 bases matching TRBD2. The CDR3 is 15 amino acids. Germline assignment: CDR1 SGHNT and CDR2 YYREEE (reference sequence). The V and J ends lost 4 bases and 2 bases, in that order; junction bases with no gene match: 6. The CDR3 DNA sequence: TGTGCCAGCAGCCCTGCGCTAGCGGGACAAGAGACCCAGTACTTC. Protein sequence: CASSPALAGQETQYF.

This chain joins TRBV7-9 and TRBJ1-3, with 7 bases fitting TRBD1. CDR3 length: 14 residues. The V gene end was trimmed by 4 bases and the J gene end by 2 bases; junction bases not matched to a gene: 2. Per germline, CDR1 SEHNR and CDR2 FQNEAQ (reference sequence). DNA for the CDR3: TGTGCCAGCAGCTACACAGGGGCTGGAAACACCATATATTTT. Protein sequence: CASSYTGAGNTIYF. Supplemented by reference TRBV7-9 and TRBJ1-3, the full variable domain reads DTGVSQNPRHKITKRGQNVTFRCDPISEHNRLYWYRQTLGQGPEFLTYFQNEAQLEKSRLLSDRFSAERPKGSFSTLEIQRTEQGDSAMYLCASSYTGAGNTIYFGEGSWLTVV.

The chain joins TRBV7-2 to TRBJ2-1, with D possibly called TRBD1 or TRBD2 (5 bases each). Trimming removed 0 bases from V and 2 bases from J, with 8 bases in between. CDR1 and CDR2 from the germline V gene are SGHTA and FQGNSA. The CDR3 loop spans 15 amino acids. CDR3 sequence (DNA): TGTGCCAGCAGCTTAGCACGGGACCCCTACAATGAGCAGTTCTTC. It encodes CASSLARDPYNEQFF.

The J gene is TRBJ2-1, the V gene TRBV27; 10 positions match TRBD2. The ends lost 3 bases at V and 4 bases at J; junction bases unmatched: 3. This CDR3 comprises 15 residues. Germline CDR1 is MNHEY and CDR2 is SMNVEV (reference sequence). Here the CDR3 reads CASSFGLADYNEQFF. In DNA form, the CDR3 reads TGTGCCAGCAGTTTCGGACTAGCGGATTACAATGAGCAGTTCTTC.